A single sample is the source of the 28 T cell receptor beta chains below, sequenced in a study of T cells after posttransplantation cyclophosphamide. The protocol was immunoSEQ multiplex PCR, while the TCRdb copy is restricted to in-frame clones and leaves out a portion. The sample shows around 30,000 clones, more than 80% of them seen only once. Material for sequencing was PBMCs. These receptors all stem from a man between 50 and 59 years old.

The sample holds one count of this clone. This sequence joins TRBV19 and TRBJ1-1; maybe TRBD1 (5 bases). From germline, CDR1 is LNHDA and CDR2 SQIVND (reference sequence). V lost 5 bases and J lost 5, with 15 bases in between. CDR3 length: 14 amino acids. The CDR3 DNA reads as TGTGCCAGTAGTTCCTCTTGGGGCCGGACTGAAGCTTTCTTT. Translation gives CASSSSWGRTEAFF.

This clone was recorded only once. The V and J genes are TRBV5-1 and TRBJ2-1, with 9 bases matching TRBD2. CDR1 and CDR2 (germline): SGHRS, YFSETQ. The CDR3 extends over 14 amino acids. After removal of 0 bases from V and 9 bases from J, the junction contained 4 bases not matched to a gene. The CDR3 protein is CASSLGREGTEQFF. The CDR3 DNA follows: TGCGCCAGCAGCTTGGGGCGGGAGGGAACTGAGCAGTTCTTC.

CDR3 in DNA: TGTGCCAGCAGCTTGGGAGGTGAGCGCTACACCTTC. Residues: CASSLGGERYTF. This chain connects TRBV5-8 to TRBJ1-2; no clear D. The CDR3 length is 12 residues. CDR1 is SGHTS, CDR2 YDEGEE, per germline. The V and J ends lost 0 bases and 9 bases respectively, with 9 bases between them.

V usage is TRBV5-1 and J usage is TRBJ1-2, with TRBD1 matching over 12 bases. V lost 3 bases and J lost 12; bases outside the gene matches: 15. CDR1 and CDR2 (germline): SGHRS, YFSETQ. The length of the CDR3 is 16 residues. This chain's CDR3 is CASSSIPGQGAASDTF. The CDR3 DNA sequence: TGCGCCAGCAGCTCGATACCGGGACAGGGGGCGGCCTCCGACACCTTC.

V gene TRBV11-3 combines with J gene TRBJ1-3, with TRBD1 matching 10 bases. Germline V gives CDR1 SGHNT, CDR2 YENEEA. This CDR3 has 14 amino acids. V trimming: 7 bases; J trimming: 4 bases; junction bases outside the gene matches: 4. The CDR3 DNA reads TGTGCCAGCAAAAGGACAGGGGGAGGAAACACCATATATTTT. Amino acids: CASKRTGGGNTIYF.

J is TRBJ2-5 and V is TRBV5-1; possibly TRBD1 for D (5 bases). This CDR3 has 13 amino acids. V was pared by 2 bases and J by 1 base, with 6 bases between. Per germline, CDR1 SGHRS and CDR2 YFSETQ. The CDR3 loop reads CASSLQVQETQYF. The CDR3 bases are TGCGCCAGCAGCTTACAGGTCCAAGAGACCCAGTACTTC.

The V call is TRBV7-6, the J call TRBJ1-4; tentatively, D is TRBD1 (6 bases). This CDR3 region has 15 residues. Trimming stripped 3 bases from V and 4 bases from J, with 12 bases between. CDR1 and CDR2 (germline): SGHVS, FNYEAQ. CDR3 residues: CASSFTGHGNEKLFF. As DNA, the CDR3 is TGTGCCAGCAGCTTCACAGGGCACGGTAATGAAAAACTGTTTTTT.

The chain is built from TRBV7-2 and TRBJ2-3; D is undetermined. The CDR3 is 14 residues long. The germline V gene encodes CDR1 SGHTA and CDR2 FQGNSA. V lost 1 base to trimming and J lost 0 bases, with 5 bases between them. The CDR3 nucleotides are TGTGCCAGCAGCTTAGTGCGAAGCACAGATACGCAGTATTTT. Translation: CASSLVRSTDTQYF.

This clone was recorded a few times. The V and J genes are TRBV20-1 and TRBJ1-4, with D unclear. V dropped 3 bases and J dropped 12 bases, with 11 bases sitting between them. The CDR3 has 11 residues. Per the germline V gene, CDR1 is DFQATT and CDR2 is SNEGSKA (reference sequence). CDR3 in amino acids: CSARRWEELFF. The CDR3 DNA reads as TGCAGTGCTAGGAGGTGGGAGGAACTGTTTTTT.

The chain employs TRBV7-9 and TRBJ2-7; TRBD1 aligns across 9 bases. From germline, CDR1 is SEHNR and CDR2 FQNEAQ (reference sequence). This CDR3 is 14 amino acids long. With 4 bases clipped from V and 4 bases from J, the junction kept 5 bases outside the gene matches. Written as DNA, the CDR3 is TGTGCCAGCAGCTCCGACGGGACAGGGTACGAGCAGTACTTC. As protein: CASSSDGTGYEQYF.

In this sample, this clone turned up a few times. This chain links TRBV28 with TRBJ1-1; tentative D call: TRBD1 (6 bases). Germline V CDR1 and CDR2: MDHEN, SYDVKM. The length of the CDR3 is 13 residues. The CDR3 here is CALRDTLNTEAFF. The CDR3, as DNA: TGTGCATTGAGGGACACTTTGAACACTGAAGCTTTCTTT.

This chain links TRBV11-2 with TRBJ1-1; TRBD1 matches 7 bases. The length of the CDR3 is 16 residues. With V trimmed by 5 bases and J by 2 bases, 11 bases remained unmatched. Germline V gene data show CDR1 as SGHAT and CDR2 as FQNNGV. The CDR3 sequence is CASSLVFRDSNTEAFF. The CDR3 nucleotides read TGTGCCAGCAGCCTCGTATTCCGGGACAGCAACACTGAAGCTTTCTTT. The full variable domain, rest sourced from reference TRBV11-2 and TRBJ1-1, is EAGVAQSPRYKIIEKRQSVAFWCNPISGHATLYWYQQILGQGPKLLIQFQNNGVVDDSQLPKDRFSAERLKGVDSTLKIQPAKLEDSAVYLCASSLVFRDSNTEAFFGQGTRLTVV.

This chain connects TRBV7-9 to TRBJ1-3; no clear D gene. V dropped 7 bases and J dropped 4 bases, with 11 bases sitting between them. From germline, CDR1 is SEHNR and CDR2 FQNEAQ (reference sequence). CDR3 size: 13 residues. In nucleotides, the CDR3 is TGTGCCAGCAACCCTAGAGGGGGAAACACCATATATTTT. It is translated as CASNPRGGNTIYF.

The DNA of the CDR3 is TGTGCCAGCAGCTTCAGCACAGATACGCAGTATTTT. Translated: CASSFSTDTQYF. The V gene is TRBV2, the J gene TRBJ2-3; D uncertain. This CDR3 is built from 12 residues. Germline loops: CDR1 SNHLY, CDR2 FYNNEI. Trimming shortened V by 6 bases and J by 0 bases, and 4 bases separated the two germline ends.

This chain's CDR3 is CASSLGGVYEQYF. The CDR3 DNA reads TGTGCCAGCAGCTTAGGCGGGGTCTACGAGCAGTACTTC. The V call is TRBV7-2, the J call TRBJ2-7; D perhaps matches TRBD2 (6 bases). Germline V lookup: CDR1 SGHTA, CDR2 FQGNSA. The CDR3 has 13 amino acids. V gave up 1 base and J gave up 3 bases, with 7 bases separating them.

Only one count was recorded for this clone. The chain combines TRBV5-6 with TRBJ2-5; a possible D gene is TRBD1 (6 bases). V was clipped by 2 bases and J by 5 bases, with 16 bases between them. The germline CDR1 and CDR2 sequences are SGHDT and YYEEEE. The CDR3 contains 15 residues. CDR3 protein: CASSLRTGWGETQYF. As DNA, the CDR3 is TGTGCCAGCAGCTTACGTACAGGGTGGGGGGAGACCCAGTACTTC.

The rearrangement joins TRBV28 to TRBJ1-4, with TRBD1 identical over 9 bases. V was pared by 5 bases and J by 7 bases, with 8 bases of the junction left unmatched. The CDR3 covers 15 residues. The germline V gene encodes CDR1 MDHEN and CDR2 SYDVKM. The CDR3 is CASSPRTGAGEKLFF. The CDR3 DNA is TGTGCCAGCAGTCCGCGGACAGGGGCGGGTGAAAAACTGTTTTTT.

V and J are TRBV11-2 and TRBJ1-1, with D unresolved. Between the trimmed V and J ends, which lost 3 bases and 9 bases, there was a span of 2 bases. CDR3 length: 9 amino acids. The V gene's germline CDR1 is SGHAT and CDR2 FQNNGV. Here the CDR3 DNA reads TGTGCCAGCAGCTTCAAAGCTTTCTTT. This sequence encodes CASSFKAFF.

The rearrangement uses TRBV7-6 and TRBJ1-2; no reliable D call. The V end was cut by 1 base, the J end by 8 bases, with 11 bases between. CDR1 is SGHVS, CDR2 FNYEAQ, per germline. The CDR3 is made up of 13 amino acids. CDR3 region: CASSLVSSGGYTF. The CDR3 nucleotides read TGTGCCAGCAGCTTAGTTTCAAGTGGCGGCTACACCTTC. Using reference TRBV7-6 and TRBJ1-2 for the parts outside the CDR3, the full variable domain is GAGVSQSPRYKVTKRGQDVALRCDPISGHVSLYWYRQALGQGPEFLTYFNYEAQQDKSGLPNDRFSAERPEGSISTLTIQRTEQRDSAMYRCASSLVSSGGYTFGSGTRLTVV.

The V gene is TRBV5-1, the J gene TRBJ2-3; 11 bases agree with TRBD2. The CDR3 has 17 residues. Germline CDR1 reads SGHRS; CDR2 reads YFSETQ. Unmatched junction bases numbered 7, after V lost 3 bases and J lost 1 base. The CDR3 reads CASSSQKTSGGTDTQYF. The CDR3 DNA sequence: TGCGCCAGCAGCTCCCAAAAGACTAGCGGGGGCACAGATACGCAGTATTTT.

This clone was recorded only once. This chain joins TRBV28 and TRBJ1-5; 8 bases agree with TRBD1. Germline V gives CDR1 MDHEN, CDR2 SYDVKM. The CDR3 is 17 residues long. V shed 6 bases and J 0 bases; nucleotides not matched to a gene: 10. The CDR3 DNA reads TGTGCCAGCAGATCTTCCGGGACAGGTTATAGCAATCAGCCCCAGCATTTT. This gives the protein CASRSSGTGYSNQPQHF.

The rearrangement joins TRBV7-9 to TRBJ2-3; D might be TRBD2 (6 bases). The germline V gene has CDR1 SEHNR and CDR2 FQNEAQ (reference sequence). The CDR3 has 14 residues. Trimming left V 3 bases short and J 2 bases short, with 9 bases between. The CDR3 coding sequence is TGTGCCAGCAGCTTTGAGGGACTCACAGATACGCAGTATTTT. Its translation: CASSFEGLTDTQYF.

This sequence joins TRBV29-1 and TRBJ2-1, with 9 bases matching TRBD1. V dropped 6 bases and J dropped 6; count of bases not matched to a gene: 3. The germline CDR1 and CDR2 sequences are SQVTM and ANQGSEA. The CDR3 is 12 amino acids. The CDR3 DNA is TGCAGCGTCCGGACAGGGGCCAATGAGCAGTTCTTC. Protein sequence: CSVRTGANEQFF.

This clone was seen a few times. The chain is built from TRBV20-1 and TRBJ2-1, with a weak D call TRBD1 (5 bases). Trimming took 3 bases from V and 12 from J, leaving 12 bases between them. The germline V gene encodes CDR1 DFQATT and CDR2 SNEGSKA (reference sequence). This CDR3 is 11 amino acids long. The CDR3 spells CSASRGGRQFF. In DNA form, the CDR3 reads TGCAGTGCTAGTAGGGGTGGACGGCAGTTCTTC.

This rearrangement joins TRBV13 to TRBJ2-5; D uncertain. CDR3 length: 13 amino acids. Germline V lookup: CDR1 PRHDT, CDR2 FYEKMQ (reference sequence). V lost 4 bases and J 4 bases, leaving 10 bases between the germline ends. CDR3 residues: CASSSSYLETQYF. In DNA, the CDR3 is TGTGCCAGCAGCTCGAGTTATTTAGAGACCCAGTACTTC.

The chain couples TRBV6-1 to TRBJ2-7; D unclear. The CDR3 totals 12 residues. Trimming shortened V by 1 base and J by 3 bases, and 4 bases separated the two germline ends. In germline, CDR1 is MNHNS, CDR2 SASEGT. The CDR3 reads CASSEVGYEQYF. The CDR3 region has the DNA TGTGCCAGCAGTGAAGTCGGCTACGAGCAGTACTTC.

This chain uses TRBV5-6 with TRBJ2-3, with TRBD2 as a possible D gene (5 bases). V was trimmed by 3 bases and J by 2 bases, leaving 13 bases between them. The CDR3 runs to 15 residues. In germline, CDR1 is SGHDT, CDR2 YYEEEE. The CDR3 loop reads CASSSYSANTDTQYF. The CDR3 nucleotides are TGTGCCAGCAGCTCCTATAGCGCCAACACAGATACGCAGTATTTT. Complete variable domain (other parts from reference TRBV5-6 and TRBJ2-3): DAGVTQSPTHLIKTRGQQVTLRCSPKSGHDTVSWYQQALGQGPQFIFQYYEEEERQRGNFPDRFSGHQFPNYSSELNVNALLLGDSALYLCASSSYSANTDTQYFGPGTRLTVL.

The chain couples TRBV7-9 to TRBJ1-1, with D maybe TRBD1 (5 bases). The CDR3 runs 12 residues. Germline V gives CDR1 SEHNR, CDR2 FQNEAQ (reference sequence). Trimming cost V 8 bases and J 3 bases, with 10 bases left between them. In DNA, the CDR3 is TGTGCCAGCTGCCCAGGGCACACTGAAGCTTTCTTT. As protein: CASCPGHTEAFF.